This is a list of T cell receptor beta chains from one sample in a study of human T cells and chemical hapten exposure. MiXCR was run by TCRdb on the RACE reads, yielding one entry per CDR3 protein. The profile shows around 74,000 distinct CDR3 sequences, around 30% of them singletons. The sequencing used whole blood, collected in connection with sensitization to the hapten diphenylcyclopropenone (DPC). All receptors come from a man between 40 and 49 years old with alopecia areata. Some clones in this sample may be carry-over from other donors' samples. Both conserved end residues are part of each CDR3. Fields, in order: CDR3 protein, CDR3 DNA, J gene, D gene, clone size, V gene. D genes are given only for firm matches. Rows give clone size only sometimes, using once, few, many, or a class for an expanded clone.

CDR3aa: CASSDPSVGTQYF
CDR3nt: TGTGCCAGCAGTGACCCTAGTGTCGGTACGCAGTATTTT
j_gene: TRBJ2-3
d_gene: .
abundance: medium-sized
v_gene: TRBV6-5

CDR3aa: CASSSGRPVTEAFF
CDR3nt: TGCGCCAGCAGCTCGGGACGGCCTGTCACTGAAGCTTTCTTT
j_gene: TRBJ1-1
d_gene: .
abundance: once
v_gene: TRBV5-1

CDR3aa: CASSWDRGGSETQYF
CDR3nt: TGTGCCAGCAGCTGGGACAGGGGAGGGTCAGAGACCCAGTACTTC
j_gene: TRBJ2-5
d_gene: TRBD1
abundance: few
v_gene: TRBV7-9

CDR3aa: CASSSHLLREQYF
CDR3nt: TGTGCCAGCTCCTCACACCTTCTACGCGAGCAGTACTTC
j_gene: TRBJ2-7
d_gene: .
abundance: .
v_gene: TRBV5-6

CDR3aa: CSAKGLAGETATDTQYF
CDR3nt: TGCAGTGCTAAGGGACTAGCGGGCGAGACAGCGACAGATACGCAGTATTTT
j_gene: TRBJ2-3
d_gene: TRBD2
abundance: .
v_gene: TRBV20-1

CDR3aa: CASSWQGQGAFNEKLFF
CDR3nt: TGCGCCAGCAGCTGGCAAGGACAGGGGGCGTTTAATGAAAAACTGTTTTTT
j_gene: TRBJ1-4
d_gene: TRBD1
abundance: few
v_gene: TRBV5-1

CDR3aa: CSAPDRAGNEQFF
CDR3nt: TGCAGTGCCCCGGACAGGGCTGGGAATGAGCAGTTCTTC
j_gene: TRBJ2-1
d_gene: TRBD1
abundance: few
v_gene: TRBV20-1

CDR3aa: CASRLNHQAYYGYTF
CDR3nt: TGTGCCAGCAGGCTGAACCATCAGGCCTACTATGGCTACACCTTC
j_gene: TRBJ1-2
d_gene: .
abundance: .
v_gene: TRBV7-2

CDR3aa: CASSQDGGTRTDTQYF
CDR3nt: TGCGCCAGCAGCCAAGATGGCGGGACCCGCACAGATACGCAGTATTTT
j_gene: TRBJ2-3
d_gene: .
abundance: .
v_gene: TRBV4-1

CDR3aa: CASSPQGHSNQPQHF
CDR3nt: TGTGCCAGCAGTCCACAGGGACATAGCAATCAGCCCCAGCATTTT
j_gene: TRBJ1-5
d_gene: .
abundance: medium-sized
v_gene: TRBV6-5

CDR3aa: CSAGTGAYEQYF
CDR3nt: TGCAGCGCCGGGACAGGGGCCTACGAGCAGTACTTC
j_gene: TRBJ2-7
d_gene: TRBD1
abundance: .
v_gene: TRBV29-1

CDR3aa: CSAGDLGLQKGTETFF
CDR3nt: TGCAGTGCCGGAGACCTGGGGTTACAGAAGGGCACTGAAACTTTCTTT
j_gene: TRBJ1-1
d_gene: .
abundance: .
v_gene: TRBV20-1

CDR3aa: CASTRPMGGPEAFF
CDR3nt: TGTGCCAGCACCCGTCCTATGGGGGGTCCTGAAGCTTTCTTT
j_gene: TRBJ1-1
d_gene: .
abundance: .
v_gene: TRBV6-1

CDR3aa: CSARPEGLASYEQYF
CDR3nt: TGCAGTGCTCGTCCCGAAGGACTAGCGTCCTACGAGCAGTACTTC
j_gene: TRBJ2-7
d_gene: TRBD2
abundance: .
v_gene: TRBV20-1

CDR3aa: CASSRSDGDYEQYF
CDR3nt: TGCGCCAGCAGTCGCTCGGACGGAGACTACGAGCAGTACTTC
j_gene: TRBJ2-7
d_gene: .
abundance: .
v_gene: TRBV23-1

CDR3aa: CASSHSSGLPTGNEQFF
CDR3nt: TGTGCCAGCTCACATTCATCGGGACTACCCACGGGCAATGAGCAGTTCTTC
j_gene: TRBJ2-1
d_gene: TRBD2
abundance: .
v_gene: TRBV18

CDR3aa: CASSLVAGSTDTQYF
CDR3nt: TGCGCCAGCAGCTTGGTAGCCGGAAGCACAGATACGCAGTATTTT
j_gene: TRBJ2-3
d_gene: .
abundance: few
v_gene: TRBV5-1

CDR3aa: CASSLTGVQPQHF
CDR3nt: TGTGCCAGCAGTTTGACAGGGGTTCAGCCCCAGCATTTT
j_gene: TRBJ1-5
d_gene: TRBD1
abundance: .
v_gene: TRBV28

CDR3aa: CASRDRDNQPQHF
CDR3nt: TGTGCCAGCAGAGACAGGGACAATCAGCCCCAGCATTTT
j_gene: TRBJ1-5
d_gene: TRBD1
abundance: .
v_gene: TRBV28

CDR3aa: CASSPWTSGENNEQFF
CDR3nt: TGTGCCAGCAGCCCATGGACTAGCGGAGAGAACAATGAGCAGTTCTTC
j_gene: TRBJ2-1
d_gene: TRBD2
abundance: once
v_gene: TRBV3-1

CDR3aa: CASSWASLGNQPQHF
CDR3nt: TGTGCCAGCAGCTGGGCCTCCCTCGGTAATCAGCCCCAGCATTTT
j_gene: TRBJ1-5
d_gene: .
abundance: .
v_gene: TRBV6-2/TRBV6-3

CDR3aa: CASSQGLGTSHQETQYF
CDR3nt: TGTGCCAGCAGCCAAGGGCTCGGGACTTCGCACCAAGAGACCCAGTACTTC
j_gene: TRBJ2-5
d_gene: .
abundance: .
v_gene: TRBV4-2

CDR3aa: CSASGGAGATDTQYF
CDR3nt: TGCAGTGCTTCGGGGGGTGCGGGAGCCACAGATACGCAGTATTTT
j_gene: TRBJ2-3
d_gene: TRBD2
abundance: .
v_gene: TRBV20-1

CDR3aa: CASSAQGAGANVLTF
CDR3nt: TGCGCCAGCAGCGCTCAGGGGGCTGGGGCCAACGTCCTGACTTTC
j_gene: TRBJ2-6
d_gene: TRBD1
abundance: .
v_gene: TRBV5-1

CDR3aa: CASSLQGERFTDNEQFF
CDR3nt: TGCGCCAGCAGCTTGCAGGGGGAGCGATTTACGGACAATGAGCAGTTCTTC
j_gene: TRBJ2-1
d_gene: TRBD1
abundance: few
v_gene: TRBV5-1

CDR3aa: CASSSWDSAEAFF
CDR3nt: TGTGCCAGCAGTTCCTGGGACAGCGCTGAAGCTTTCTTT
j_gene: TRBJ1-1
d_gene: TRBD1
abundance: few
v_gene: TRBV6-5

CDR3aa: CSASMVQAPNQPQHF
CDR3nt: TGCAGTGCTAGTATGGTACAGGCTCCAAATCAGCCCCAGCATTTT
j_gene: TRBJ1-5
d_gene: .
abundance: .
v_gene: TRBV20-1

CDR3aa: CASSTRQGNGLLEQYF
CDR3nt: TGTGCCAGCAGTACCCGACAGGGGAACGGTTTGCTCGAGCAGTACTTC
j_gene: TRBJ2-7
d_gene: TRBD1
abundance: .
v_gene: TRBV28

CDR3aa: CAISEGATGPSSYEQYF
CDR3nt: TGTGCCATCAGTGAGGGAGCGACGGGCCCTTCTTCCTACGAGCAGTACTTC
j_gene: TRBJ2-7
d_gene: .
abundance: .
v_gene: TRBV10-3

CDR3aa: CASRPVAAPKETQYF
CDR3nt: TGTGCCAGCAGACCTGTGGCGGCACCCAAAGAGACCCAGTACTTC
j_gene: TRBJ2-5
d_gene: .
abundance: few
v_gene: TRBV6-2/TRBV6-3

CDR3aa: CASGGRYEQYF
CDR3nt: TGTGCCAGCGGGGGGAGGTACGAGCAGTACTTC
j_gene: TRBJ2-7
d_gene: TRBD2
abundance: .
v_gene: TRBV19